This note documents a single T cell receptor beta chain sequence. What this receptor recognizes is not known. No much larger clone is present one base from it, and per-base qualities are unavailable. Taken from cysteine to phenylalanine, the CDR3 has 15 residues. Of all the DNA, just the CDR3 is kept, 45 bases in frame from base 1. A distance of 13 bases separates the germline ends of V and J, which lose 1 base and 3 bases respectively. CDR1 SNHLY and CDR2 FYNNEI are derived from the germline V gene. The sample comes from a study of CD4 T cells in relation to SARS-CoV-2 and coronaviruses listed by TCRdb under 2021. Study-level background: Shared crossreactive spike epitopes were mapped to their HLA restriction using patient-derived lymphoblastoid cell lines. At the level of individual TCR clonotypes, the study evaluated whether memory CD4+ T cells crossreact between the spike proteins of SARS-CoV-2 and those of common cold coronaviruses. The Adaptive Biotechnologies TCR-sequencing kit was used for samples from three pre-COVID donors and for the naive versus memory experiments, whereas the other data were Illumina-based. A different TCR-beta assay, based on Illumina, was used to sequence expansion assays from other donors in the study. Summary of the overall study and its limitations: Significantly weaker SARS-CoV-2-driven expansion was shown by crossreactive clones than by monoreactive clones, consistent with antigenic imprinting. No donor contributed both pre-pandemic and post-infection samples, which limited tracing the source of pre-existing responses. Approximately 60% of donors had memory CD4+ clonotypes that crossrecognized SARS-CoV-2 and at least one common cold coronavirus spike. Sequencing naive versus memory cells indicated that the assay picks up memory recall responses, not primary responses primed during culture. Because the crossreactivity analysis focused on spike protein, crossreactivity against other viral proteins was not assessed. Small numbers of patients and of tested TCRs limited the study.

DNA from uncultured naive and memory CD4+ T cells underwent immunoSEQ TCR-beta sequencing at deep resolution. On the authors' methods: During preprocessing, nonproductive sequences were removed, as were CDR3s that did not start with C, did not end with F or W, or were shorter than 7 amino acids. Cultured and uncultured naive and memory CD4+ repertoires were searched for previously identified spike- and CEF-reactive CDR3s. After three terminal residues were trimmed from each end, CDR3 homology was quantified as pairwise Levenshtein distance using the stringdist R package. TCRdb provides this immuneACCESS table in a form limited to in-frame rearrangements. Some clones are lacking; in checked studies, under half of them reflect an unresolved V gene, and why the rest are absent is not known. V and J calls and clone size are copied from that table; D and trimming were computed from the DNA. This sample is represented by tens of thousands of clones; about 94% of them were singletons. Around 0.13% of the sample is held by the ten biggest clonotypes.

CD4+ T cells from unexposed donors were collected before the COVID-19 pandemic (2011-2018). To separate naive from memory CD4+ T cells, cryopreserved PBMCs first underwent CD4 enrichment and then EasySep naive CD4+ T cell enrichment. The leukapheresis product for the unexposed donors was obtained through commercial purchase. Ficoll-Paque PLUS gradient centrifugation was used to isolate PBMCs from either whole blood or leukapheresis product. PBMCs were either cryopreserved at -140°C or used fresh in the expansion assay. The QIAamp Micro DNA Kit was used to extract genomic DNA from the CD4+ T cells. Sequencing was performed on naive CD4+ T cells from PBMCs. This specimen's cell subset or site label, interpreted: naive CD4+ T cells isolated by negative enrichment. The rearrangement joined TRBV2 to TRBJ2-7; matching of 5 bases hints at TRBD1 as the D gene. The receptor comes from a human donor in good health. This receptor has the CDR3 CASSEGRTRNYEQYF. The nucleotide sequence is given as TGTGCCAGCAGTGAAGGTCGGACAAGGAACTACGAGCAGTACTTC. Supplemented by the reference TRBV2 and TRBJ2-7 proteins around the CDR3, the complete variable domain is EPEVTQTPSHQVTQMGQEVILRCVPISNHLYFYWYRQILGQKVEFLVSFYNNEISEKSEIFDDQFSVERPDGSNFTLKIRSTKLEDSAMYFCASSEGRTRNYEQYFGPGTRLTVT.